The sample holds many counts of the clone carrying this TCR beta chain. Antigen unknown. Amplifying from RNA transcripts, the study obtained TCR beta CDR3 regions. In the first round, RT-PCR was carried out with HTBI primers, and a multiplex PCR formed the second round. TCRdb fed the multiplex PCR reads into MiXCR, producing one record per CDR3 protein. The table records about 210,000 distinct CDR3 sequences, under 30% of them present only once. With 5 bases clipped from V and 2 bases from J, the junction kept 5 bases outside the gene matches. This CDR3 comprises 14 residues. In germline, CDR1 is SGHNT, CDR2 YENEEA. This sample stems from a study of Graves' ophthalmopathy and Graves' hyperthyroidism. Study-wide results and caveats: The study's model predicted ophthalmopathy progression at 70.59% sensitivity and 72.22% specificity.

This TCR was recovered from a man aged 50-60 years with Graves' ophthalmopathy. Sequencing was carried out using peripheral blood. The chain recombines TRBV11-3 with TRBJ1-2; 7 positions agree with TRBD1. The CDR3 sequence: CASSRRDSNYGYTF. In nucleotides, the CDR3 is TGTGCCAGCAGCCGACGGGACAGCAACTATGGCTACACCTTC. Variable domain in full (rest from reference TRBV11-3 and TRBJ1-2): EAGVVQSPRYKIIEKKQPVAFWCNPISGHNTLYWYLQNLGQGPELLIRYENEEAVDDSQLPKDRFSAERLKGVDSTLKIQPAELGDSAVYLCASSRRDSNYGYTFGSGTRLTVV.